The 19 T cell receptor beta chains given below trace back to one sample, sequenced in a study of immune evolution from preneoplasia to lung adenocarcinoma. Profiling relied on immunoSEQ multiplex PCR, and the TCRdb table lists in-frame clones only, not all of them. Counted here are 5,500 to 6,000 clones, about 68% occurring once; the ten biggest clones make up roughly 9.4%. The sequenced material came from FFPE lung adenocarcinoma in situ tissue. Receptor source: a person aged 60-80 years with lung adenocarcinoma.

V gene TRBV6-5 combines with J gene TRBJ1-3, with D possibly being TRBD1 (5 bases). Trimming cost V 10 bases and J 1 base, with 8 bases left between them. CDR3 length: 12 amino acids. Germline-derived CDR1 and CDR2 are MNHEY and SVGAGI. The CDR3 reads CATGASGNTIYF. The CDR3 DNA is TGTGCCACTGGGGCATCTGGAAACACCATATATTTT.

The chain is built from TRBV4-2 and TRBJ2-7; D not certain. Between the trimmed V and J ends, which lost 0 bases and 5 bases, there was a span of 5 bases. This CDR3 is 12 amino acids long. Germline CDR1 and CDR2: LGHNA and YNFKEQ. The CDR3: CASSQEGNEQYF. Written as DNA, the CDR3 is TGTGCCAGCAGCCAAGAGGGGAACGAGCAGTACTTC.

This clone was detected only a few times. The chain is built from TRBV13 and TRBJ2-3; D not resolved. Germline assignment: CDR1 PRHDT and CDR2 FYEKMQ (reference sequence). The V end was cut by 3 bases, the J end by 6 bases, with 10 bases between. There are 13 residues in the CDR3. CDR3 loop: CASSLRTRDTQYF. Written as DNA, the CDR3 is TGTGCCAGCAGCTTGAGAACGAGGGATACGCAGTATTTT.

The V call is TRBV6-6, the J call TRBJ2-5; 8 bases map to TRBD2. The CDR3 extends over 15 amino acids. V was pared by 0 bases and J by 4 bases, with 4 bases of the junction left unmatched. The germline gives CDR1 MNHNY, CDR2 SVGAGI (reference sequence). In DNA, the CDR3 is TGTGCCAGCAGTTACTCGGGACTAGTGAGAGAGACCCAGTACTTC. It specifies CASSYSGLVRETQYF.

This clone has just a few counts. The V call is TRBV7-9, the J call TRBJ1-1, with 7 positions matching TRBD1. V shed 3 bases, J shed 1 base, and the junction held 11 bases outside the gene matches. The CDR3 runs 17 residues. Germline assignment: CDR1 SEHNR and CDR2 FQNEAQ (reference sequence). CDR3 DNA: TGTGCCAGCAGCTTTGCTCGACCAGGGGGGAAGAACACTGAAGCTTTCTTT. This gives the protein CASSFARPGGKNTEAFF.

The CDR3 reads CASSYREDTQYF. For the CDR3, the DNA is TGTGCCAGCAGTTACAGGGAAGATACGCAGTATTTT. J is TRBJ2-3 and V is TRBV6-6; the D is unclear. V lost 2 bases, J lost 5 bases, and 5 bases lay in between. Germline V gene sequence: CDR1 MNHNY, CDR2 SVGAGI (reference sequence). The CDR3 is made up of 12 amino acids.

This clone was seen a single time. V is TRBV5-1 and J is TRBJ1-2; D call uncertain. CDR1 SGHRS and CDR2 YFSETQ come from the germline V gene. Trimming left V 0 bases short and J 2 bases short, with 8 bases between. This CDR3 region has 14 residues. The CDR3 DNA reads TGCGCCAGCAGCTTGGCGCAGGCCAACTATGGCTACACCTTC. This encodes CASSLAQANYGYTF. Variable domain in full (rest from reference TRBV5-1 and TRBJ1-2): KAGVTQTPRYLIKTRGQQVTLSCSPISGHRSVSWYQQTPGQGLQFLFEYFSETQRNKGNFPGRFSGRQFSNSRSEMNVSTLELGDSALYLCASSLAQANYGYTFGSGTRLTVV.

This clone showed up just a few times. V is TRBV7-9 and J is TRBJ1-2, with D possibly being TRBD1 (5 bases). Germline-derived CDR1 and CDR2 are SEHNR and FQNEAQ (reference sequence). The CDR3 consists of 14 residues. The V and J ends lost 5 bases and 4 bases respectively, with 14 bases between them. CDR3 nucleotide sequence: TGTGCCAGCAGCCCCCCCTGGGGGAGCTATGGCTACACCTTC. It encodes CASSPPWGSYGYTF. Supplemented by reference TRBV7-9 and TRBJ1-2, the full variable domain reads DTGVSQNPRHKITKRGQNVTFRCDPISEHNRLYWYRQTLGQGPEFLTYFQNEAQLEKSRLLSDRFSAERPKGSFSTLEIQRTEQGDSAMYLCASSPPWGSYGYTFGSGTRLTVV.

This chain connects TRBV28 to TRBJ1-2, with D possibly TRBD1 on 5 matching bases. There are 17 residues in the CDR3. Germline V gene data show CDR1 as MDHEN and CDR2 as SYDVKM. Between the trimmed V and J ends, which lost 5 bases and 5 bases, there was a span of 24 bases. CDR3 in amino acids: CASSNSGGGLIKYGYTF. CDR3 bases: TGTGCCAGCAGTAATTCCGGGGGGGGATTAATAAAATATGGCTACACCTTC.

The gene calls are TRBV11-3 and TRBJ2-5; D not certain. The germline V and J ends were trimmed by 3 bases and 1 base, with 6 bases remaining between them. The CDR3 has 13 residues. In germline, CDR1 is SGHNT, CDR2 YENEEA. The CDR3: CASSLTLQETQYF. CDR3 coding DNA: TGTGCCAGCAGCTTGACCCTCCAAGAGACCCAGTACTTC.

The CDR3 DNA reads TGTGCCAGCAGCGGACAGGGGTTAGTGGAGACCCAGTACTTC. It specifies CASSGQGLVETQYF. The chain carries TRBV2 and TRBJ2-5, with TRBD1 matching 9 bases. The CDR3 consists of 14 residues. In germline, CDR1 is SNHLY, CDR2 FYNNEI. V trimming: 6 bases; J trimming: 5 bases; junction bases outside the gene matches: 7.

V usage is TRBV28 and J usage is TRBJ2-7; D could derive from TRBD1 or TRBD2 (6 bases each). CDR1 is MDHEN, CDR2 SYDVKM, per germline. CDR3 length equals 15 residues. With 2 bases removed from V and 5 bases from J, the gap between germline ends came to 16 bases. The CDR3 DNA is TGTGCCAGCAGTTTAGGTTCGGGGGCGCGGAACGAGCAGTACTTC. Protein sequence: CASSLGSGARNEQYF.

CDR3 coding DNA: TGCGCCAGCAGCTTGGAGGGGTTATTCGGTGCGAACACCGGGGAGCTGTTTTTT. Translated: CASSLEGLFGANTGELFF. The chain has TRBV5-1 and TRBJ2-2, with a possible D match to TRBD1 (5 bases). V gave up 0 bases and J gave up 0 bases, with 15 bases separating them. This CDR3 comprises 18 residues. CDR1 is SGHRS and CDR2 is YFSETQ in the germline V gene. Looking up the rest from reference TRBV5-1 and TRBJ2-2 gives the full variable domain: KAGVTQTPRYLIKTRGQQVTLSCSPISGHRSVSWYQQTPGQGLQFLFEYFSETQRNKGNFPGRFSGRQFSNSRSEMNVSTLELGDSALYLCASSLEGLFGANTGELFFGEGSRLTVL.

The rearrangement joins TRBV7-2 to TRBJ2-6; D unresolved. Germline assignment: CDR1 SGHTA and CDR2 FQGNSA. Trimming shortened V by 1 base and J by 0 bases, and 4 bases separated the two germline ends. The CDR3 is 15 amino acids. The CDR3 sequence is CASSLDNSGANVLTF. The CDR3 nucleotides are TGTGCCAGCAGCTTAGACAACTCTGGGGCCAACGTCCTGACTTTC. Based on the CDR3 plus reference TRBV7-2 and TRBJ2-6, the full variable domain is GAGVSQSPSNKVTEKGKDVELRCDPISGHTALYWYRQSLGQGLEFLIYFQGNSAPDKSGLPSDRFSAERTGGSVSTLTIQRTQQEDSAVYLCASSLDNSGANVLTFGAGSRLTVL.

This clone was recorded once. The chain employs TRBV18 and TRBJ1-3, with D hard to call. Germline-derived CDR1 and CDR2 are KGHSH and LQKENI. Trimming left V 6 bases short and J 4 bases short, with 7 bases between. The CDR3 sequence is 12 residues long. The CDR3, as DNA: TGTGCCAGCTCGCCAAGAGGAAACACCATATATTTT. This gives the protein CASSPRGNTIYF.

This chain joins TRBV2 and TRBJ2-6, with TRBD1 identical over 9 bases. V trimming: 6 bases; J trimming: 2 bases; junction bases outside the gene matches: 2. CDR3 length: 15 amino acids. Per the germline V gene, CDR1 is SNHLY and CDR2 is FYNNEI. For the CDR3, the DNA is TGTGCCAGCAGAAACAGGGGGCCTGGGGCCAACGTCCTGACTTTC. Protein: CASRNRGPGANVLTF.

This chain uses TRBV2 with TRBJ1-2; 11 positions agree with TRBD1. Germline CDR1 reads SNHLY; CDR2 reads FYNNEI. Trimming cost V 4 bases and J 5 bases; bases outside gene matches: 3. The CDR3 is 14 amino acids. The CDR3 region is CASSGRDRGYGYTF. In DNA, the CDR3 is TGTGCCAGCAGTGGGCGGGACAGGGGGTATGGCTACACCTTC.

The CDR3 is CASSSWGDGETQYF. DNA for the CDR3: TGCGCCAGCAGCAGTTGGGGGGACGGCGAGACCCAGTACTTC. The V gene is TRBV5-1, the J gene TRBJ2-5, with D maybe TRBD2 (6 bases). The length of the CDR3 is 14 residues. Between the trimmed V and J ends, which lost 4 bases and 5 bases, there was a span of 15 bases. The germline V gene encodes CDR1 SGHRS and CDR2 YFSETQ.

The chain employs TRBV4-1 and TRBJ1-2; 7 bases line up with TRBD1. Germline CDR1 and CDR2: MGHRA and YSYEKL. The V gene end was trimmed by 6 bases and the J gene end by 6 bases; junction bases not matched to a gene: 10. This CDR3 comprises 14 residues. The CDR3 nucleotides are TGCGCCAGCAGACATTCACAGGGGCTGGATGGCTACACCTTC. Its protein is CASRHSQGLDGYTF.